The present T cell receptor (beta chain) was sequenced within a study of T cell repertoires in cytomegalovirus infection. Via MiXCR, TCRdb re-called the reads, giving one row per CDR3 protein. The table includes a few hundred thousand distinct CDR3 sequences, 34% detected once. Trimming left V 0 bases short and J 0 bases short, with 5 bases between. This CDR3 contains 14 residues. Germline assignment: CDR1 SGHAT and CDR2 FQNNGV. For this clonotype: Its matching antigen is unknown.

The sequence derives from a human donor in good health (CMV status not recorded). Some clones in this sample may be carry-over from other donors' samples. The V and J genes are TRBV11-2 and TRBJ1-1; D call uncertain. The source was cultured PBMCs, collected from culture after CMV antigen stimulation. The CDR3 is CASSLDLMNTEAFF. In nucleotides, the CDR3 is TGTGCCAGCAGCTTAGATCTCATGAACACTGAAGCTTTCTTT. Full variable domain (outside the CDR3, taken from reference TRBV11-2 and TRBJ1-1): EAGVAQSPRYKIIEKRQSVAFWCNPISGHATLYWYQQILGQGPKLLIQFQNNGVVDDSQLPKDRFSAERLKGVDSTLKIQPAKLEDSAVYLCASSLDLMNTEAFFGQGTRLTVV.